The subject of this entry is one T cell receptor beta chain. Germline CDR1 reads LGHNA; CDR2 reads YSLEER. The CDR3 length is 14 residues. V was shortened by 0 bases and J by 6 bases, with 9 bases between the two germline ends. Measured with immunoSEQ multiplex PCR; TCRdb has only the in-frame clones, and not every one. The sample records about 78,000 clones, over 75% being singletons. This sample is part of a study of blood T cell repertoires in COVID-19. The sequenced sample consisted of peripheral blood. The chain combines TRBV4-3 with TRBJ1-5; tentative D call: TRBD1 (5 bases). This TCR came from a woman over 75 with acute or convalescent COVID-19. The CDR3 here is CASSQERGVQPQHF. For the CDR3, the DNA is TGCGCCAGCAGCCAAGAGCGGGGGGTTCAGCCCCAGCATTTT.